What follows are 10 T cell receptor beta chains derived from one specimen sequenced in a study of blood T cell repertoires in COVID-19. Sequencing used immunoSEQ multiplex PCR; TCRdb keeps in-frame clones, though not all of them. The sample has about 62,000 clones; roughly nine tenths are singletons. Source material: peripheral blood. All receptors come from a woman aged 55 to 70 with COVID-19, enrolled during active disease.

The rearrangement uses TRBV10-2 and TRBJ1-5; D gene unclear. V was shortened by 10 bases and J by 0 bases, with 10 bases between the two germline ends. Germline V gene sequence: CDR1 WSHSY, CDR2 SAAADI. The CDR3 runs 13 residues. The CDR3 nucleotides are TGCGCCACCTTGCACTATAGCAATCAGCCCCAGCATTTT. Its protein is CATLHYSNQPQHF.

This chain uses TRBV7-2 with TRBJ1-5, with 12 bases that match TRBD1. Germline-derived CDR1 and CDR2 are SGHTA and FQGNSA. J was trimmed by 0 bases and V by 3 bases; bases with no gene match: 9. The CDR3 is 19 amino acids. The CDR3 is CASSFTGTGGTYSNQPQHF. In DNA, the CDR3 is TGTGCCAGCAGCTTTACCGGGACAGGGGGCACGTATAGCAATCAGCCCCAGCATTTT.

V gene TRBV6-5 combines with J gene TRBJ1-5; D gene unclear. This CDR3 spans 13 amino acids. Germline V gene data show CDR1 as MNHEY and CDR2 as SVGAGI. V lost 6 bases and J lost 5, with 11 bases in between. The CDR3 protein is CASRGGMDQPQHF. The CDR3 nucleotides read TGTGCCAGCAGGGGAGGAATGGATCAGCCCCAGCATTTT.

This clone was seen only once. This rearrangement joins TRBV7-2 to TRBJ1-3; possibly TRBD1 for D (5 bases). CDR3 length equals 14 residues. The ends were cut back, 6 bases at V and 2 bases at J, with 11 bases in the middle. In germline, CDR1 is SGHTA, CDR2 FQGNSA. As DNA, the CDR3 is TGTGCCAGCAGATTCCCGGGGGCTGGAAACACCATATATTTT. This translates into CASRFPGAGNTIYF.

The V call is TRBV28, the J call TRBJ1-2, with no clear D. The CDR3 runs 13 residues. Trimming took 11 bases from V and 4 from J, leaving 17 bases between them. Per germline, CDR1 MDHEN and CDR2 SYDVKM. This CDR3 is CASVTGKGYGYTF. CDR3 DNA: TGTGCCTCAGTCACCGGGAAAGGCTATGGCTACACCTTC.

The J gene is TRBJ2-3, the V gene TRBV28, with 9 positions matching TRBD2. In germline, CDR1 is MDHEN, CDR2 SYDVKM. Unmatched junction bases numbered 3, after V lost 6 bases and J lost 8 bases. The CDR3 sequence is 12 residues long. In nucleotides, the CDR3 is TGTGCCAGCAGCCCGACTAGCGGTACGCAGTATTTT. Protein sequence: CASSPTSGTQYF.

The V call is TRBV29-1, the J call TRBJ1-2; 9 bases are shared with TRBD1. The CDR3 has 13 residues. Trimming removed 0 bases from V and 6 bases from J; junction bases left unmatched: 2. The germline gives CDR1 SQVTM, CDR2 ANQGSEA. CDR3 sequence: CSVEDWTGDGYTF. CDR3 in DNA: TGCAGCGTTGAAGATTGGACAGGGGATGGCTACACCTTC.

In this sample, this clone turned up once. V usage is TRBV4-3 and J usage is TRBJ1-3, with 7 nucleotides matching TRBD1. Looked up from germline, CDR1 is LGHNA and CDR2 is YSLEER. The CDR3 length is 16 residues. After removal of 1 base from V and 0 bases from J, the junction contained 3 bases not matched to a gene. The CDR3 DNA sequence: TGCGCCAGCAGCCAAGGGGGACAGCTCTCTGGAAACACCATATATTTT. This sequence encodes CASSQGGQLSGNTIYF.

A word on this clone: The identical CDR3 is also encoded by other nucleotide sequences in the sample. The chain employs TRBV6-2 or TRBV6-3 and TRBJ1-5; D is ambiguous. The length of the CDR3 is 14 residues. Trimming removed 6 bases from V and 0 bases from J, with 9 bases in between. CDR1 is MNHEY, CDR2 SVGEGT, per germline. The CDR3 sequence: CASSLRLSNQPQHF. The CDR3 region has the DNA TGTGCCAGCAGCCTAAGACTTAGCAATCAGCCCCAGCATTTT.

The genes are TRBV2 and TRBJ2-1, with TRBD2 matching over 8 bases. Germline CDR1 is SNHLY and CDR2 is FYNNEI. CDR3 length: 14 residues. Trimming took 3 bases from V and 7 from J; bases not matched to a gene: 5. The CDR3 bases are TGTGCCAGCAGTGAGGGGACTAGGTCGAATGAGCAGTTCTTC. It is translated as CASSEGTRSNEQFF.